This entry concerns a single T cell receptor beta chain. Its antigen is undetermined. Synthesis of cDNA was performed by 5'RACE using 10-nucleotide random UMIs. TCRdb recomputed calls from the 5' RACE reads with MiXCR, one row per CDR3 protein. The table shows fewer than 20,000 distinct CDR3 sequences, with roughly 14% occurring only once. The record originates from a study of neurological immune-mediated disorders. General study points: In HTLV-1-associated myelopathy, TCR clonal expansion was greatest, and in multiple sclerosis it was least, below healthy controls.

Germline CDR1 is SGHRS and CDR2 is YFSETQ. Trimming took 4 bases from V and 2 from J; bases not matched to a gene: 4. The length of the CDR3 is 15 residues. Unsorted libraries were derived from 2 million PBMCs stored at -80 C. The gene calls are TRBV5-1 and TRBJ1-3, with 9 nucleotides matching TRBD1. This receptor was identified in a man aged 60 to 69 with HTLV-1-associated myelopathy (HAM/TSP). Sequencing was done on a sample of PBMCs. Here the CDR3 reads CASSTGTGTGNTIYF. The CDR3 DNA is TGCGCCAGCAGCACCGGGACAGGGACTGGAAACACCATATATTTT.